The source of this T cell receptor (beta chain) is a study of T cells in localized non-small cell lung cancer. Using immunoSEQ multiplex PCR, the repertoire was profiled, and TCRdb retains in-frame clones only, with some absent. The table records about 33,000 clones, around 90% of them present only once. After removal of 3 bases from V and 5 bases from J, the junction contained 7 bases not matched to a gene. CDR1 SGHVS and CDR2 FQNEAQ come from the germline V gene. The CDR3 is 15 residues long. The sequence was obtained from a female donor of 60 years or more with stage I lung adenocarcinoma. The chain employs TRBV7-8 and TRBJ1-5; TRBD1 agrees at 7 bases. Here the sequenced sample was peripheral blood, taken before any cancer treatment. The CDR3 bases are TGTGCCAGCAGCTTCACAGGGGCTCGGGATCAGCCCCAGCATTTT. Protein: CASSFTGARDQPQHF.